Described below is a single TCR beta chain sequence and its context. Trimming took off 0 bases at V and 6 bases at J, with 15 bases between the two ends. The CDR3 totals 15 residues. CDR1 and CDR2 from the germline V gene are SGHRS and YFSETQ. Methods used by the authors: From reference gene primer amplification, estimates of nucleated cell counts were derived. Produced via immunoSEQ multiplex PCR; TCRdb's table is partial and in-frame only. Clone size and the V and J calls come from that table; the DNA yielded D and trimming. The sample carries hundreds of thousands of clones, 80% to 85% recorded once. This sample is drawn from a study of blood T cell repertoires in COVID-19.

Sequencing was carried out using PBMCs or T cells enriched from blood (not recorded which). The chain uses TRBV5-1 and TRBJ1-1; possible D gene TRBD1, 6 bases. The clonotype originates from a man aged 35-49 years who had been exposed to COVID-19. This chain's CDR3 is CASSLDAGVEAEAFF. CDR3 nucleotide sequence: TGCGCCAGCAGCTTGGATGCAGGGGTCGAGGCTGAAGCTTTCTTT.